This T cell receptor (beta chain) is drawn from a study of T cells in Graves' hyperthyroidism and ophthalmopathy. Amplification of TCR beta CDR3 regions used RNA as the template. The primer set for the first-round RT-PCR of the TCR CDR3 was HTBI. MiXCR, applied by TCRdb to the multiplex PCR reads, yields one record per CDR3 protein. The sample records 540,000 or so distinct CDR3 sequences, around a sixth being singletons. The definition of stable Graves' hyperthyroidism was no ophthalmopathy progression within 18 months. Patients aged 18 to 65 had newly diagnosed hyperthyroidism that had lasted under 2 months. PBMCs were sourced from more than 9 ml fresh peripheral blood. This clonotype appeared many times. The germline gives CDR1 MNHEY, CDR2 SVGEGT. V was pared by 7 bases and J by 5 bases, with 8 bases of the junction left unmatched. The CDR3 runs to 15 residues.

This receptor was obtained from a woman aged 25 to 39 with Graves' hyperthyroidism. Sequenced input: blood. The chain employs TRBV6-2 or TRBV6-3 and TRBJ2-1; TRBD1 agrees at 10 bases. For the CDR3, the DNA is TGTGCCAGCATTCTGGACAGGGGGGGGGACAATGAGCAGTTCTTC. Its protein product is CASILDRGGDNEQFF.